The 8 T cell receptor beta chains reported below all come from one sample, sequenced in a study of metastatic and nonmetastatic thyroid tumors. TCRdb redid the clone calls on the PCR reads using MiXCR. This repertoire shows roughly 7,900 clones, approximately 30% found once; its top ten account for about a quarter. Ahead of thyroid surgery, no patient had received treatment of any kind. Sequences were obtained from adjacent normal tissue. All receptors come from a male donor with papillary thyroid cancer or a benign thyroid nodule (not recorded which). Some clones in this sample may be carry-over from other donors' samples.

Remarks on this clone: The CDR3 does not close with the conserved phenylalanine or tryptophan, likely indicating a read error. CDR3 sequence: CASSYPRSTPGTAASYEQYL. CDR3 coding DNA: TGTGCCAGCAGTTACCCCCGGTCTACGCCTGGGACAGCCGCTTCCTACGAGCAGTACCTC. V usage is TRBV6-2 or TRBV6-3 and J usage is TRBJ2-7; 7 bases align to TRBD1. This CDR3 spans 20 amino acids. V trimming: 2 bases; J trimming: 1 base; junction bases outside the gene matches: 20. Per the germline V gene, CDR1 is MNHEY and CDR2 is SVGEGT.

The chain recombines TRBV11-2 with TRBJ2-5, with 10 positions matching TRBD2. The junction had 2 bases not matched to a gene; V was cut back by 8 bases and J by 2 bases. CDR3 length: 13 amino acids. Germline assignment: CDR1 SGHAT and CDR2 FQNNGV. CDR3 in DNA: TGTGCCAGCCAAGCGGGGGGGCAAGAGACCCAGTACTTC. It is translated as CASQAGGQETQYF.

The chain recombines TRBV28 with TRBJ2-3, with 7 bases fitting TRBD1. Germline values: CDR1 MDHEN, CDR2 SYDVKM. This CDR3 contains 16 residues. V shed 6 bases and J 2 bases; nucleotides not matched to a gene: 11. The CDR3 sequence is CASRPVPGQNTDTQYF. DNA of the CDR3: TGTGCCAGCAGACCGGTCCCGGGACAGAACACAGATACGCAGTATTTT. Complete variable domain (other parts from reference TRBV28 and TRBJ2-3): DVKVTQSSRYLVKRTGEKVFLECVQDMDHENMFWYRQDPGLGLRLIYFSYDVKMKEKGDIPEGYSVSREKKERFSLILESASTNQTSMYLCASRPVPGQNTDTQYFGPGTRLTVL.

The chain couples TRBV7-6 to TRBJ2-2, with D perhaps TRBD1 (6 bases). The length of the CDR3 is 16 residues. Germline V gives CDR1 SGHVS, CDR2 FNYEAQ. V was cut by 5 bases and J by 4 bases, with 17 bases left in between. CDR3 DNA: TGTGCCAGCAGCCAGGGATGGGGGCGCAGCACCGGGGAGCTGTTTTTT. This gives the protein CASSQGWGRSTGELFF.

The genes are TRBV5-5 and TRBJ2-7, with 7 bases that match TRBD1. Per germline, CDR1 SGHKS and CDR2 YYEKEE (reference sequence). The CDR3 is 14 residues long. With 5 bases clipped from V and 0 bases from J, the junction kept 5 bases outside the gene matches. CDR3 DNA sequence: TGTGCCAGCAGTAGGGACAGTAGCTCCTACGAGCAGTACTTC. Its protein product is CASSRDSSSYEQYF.

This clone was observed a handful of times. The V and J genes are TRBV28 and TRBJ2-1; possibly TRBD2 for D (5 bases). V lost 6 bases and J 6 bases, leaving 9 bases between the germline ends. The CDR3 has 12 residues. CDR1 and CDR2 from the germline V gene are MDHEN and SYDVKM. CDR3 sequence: CASSLSGNEQFF. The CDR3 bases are TGTGCCAGCAGCTTAAGCGGCAATGAGCAGTTCTTC. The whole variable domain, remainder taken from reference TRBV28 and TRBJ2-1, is DVKVTQSSRYLVKRTGEKVFLECVQDMDHENMFWYRQDPGLGLRLIYFSYDVKMKEKGDIPEGYSVSREKKERFSLILESASTNQTSMYLCASSLSGNEQFFGPGTRLTVL.

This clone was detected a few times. CDR3 in amino acids: CASSLAHSYEQYF. The CDR3 DNA reads TGTGCCAGCAGCTTAGCGCACTCCTACGAGCAGTACTTC. V and J are TRBV7-2 and TRBJ2-7; D is unclear. The CDR3 is made up of 13 amino acids. Trimming removed 0 bases at V and 0 bases at J, with 3 bases between. Germline V gives CDR1 SGHTA, CDR2 FQGNSA. Based on the CDR3 plus reference TRBV7-2 and TRBJ2-7, the full variable domain is GAGVSQSPSNKVTEKGKDVELRCDPISGHTALYWYRQSLGQGLEFLIYFQGNSAPDKSGLPSDRFSAERTGGSVSTLTIQRTQQEDSAVYLCASSLAHSYEQYFGPGTRLTVT.

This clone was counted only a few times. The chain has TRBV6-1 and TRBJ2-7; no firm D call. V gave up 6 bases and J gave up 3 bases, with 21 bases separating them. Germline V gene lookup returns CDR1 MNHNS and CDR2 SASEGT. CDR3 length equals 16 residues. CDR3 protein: CASRSEHTTTYYEQYF. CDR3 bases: TGTGCCAGCAGGTCAGAACATACCACCACTTACTACGAGCAGTACTTC.